The 22 T cell receptor beta chains below were found in one sample sequenced in a study of cytomegalovirus exposure and HLA in healthy donors. PCR was performed using 60 Vbeta and 13 Jbeta primers. This table comes from immunoSEQ multiplex PCR, and its TCRdb copy is limited to in-frame clones, with some not included. This repertoire shows 100,000 or so clones, roughly 74% found once; its top ten account for about 1.9%. The sample comprised PBMCs. Receptor source: a woman in her thirties or forties in good health and CMV-seronegative.

J is TRBJ2-1 and V is TRBV11-2; possible D gene TRBD2, 5 bases. The CDR3 extends over 14 amino acids. The germline V gene encodes CDR1 SGHAT and CDR2 FQNNGV. Trimming left V 2 bases short and J 3 bases short, with 8 bases between. The CDR3 loop is CASSLIGGYNEQFF. The CDR3 coding sequence is TGTGCCAGCAGCTTAATAGGAGGCTACAATGAGCAGTTCTTC. The whole variable domain, filled in from reference TRBV11-2 and TRBJ2-1, reads EAGVAQSPRYKIIEKRQSVAFWCNPISGHATLYWYQQILGQGPKLLIQFQNNGVVDDSQLPKDRFSAERLKGVDSTLKIQPAKLEDSAVYLCASSLIGGYNEQFFGPGTRLTVL.

This clone appeared a single time. V is TRBV28 and J is TRBJ1-4; possibly TRBD1 for D (6 bases). Germline V gene sequence: CDR1 MDHEN, CDR2 SYDVKM. Trimming took 4 bases from V and 4 from J, leaving 16 bases between them. The CDR3 sequence is 16 residues long. In DNA form, the CDR3 reads TGTGCCAGCAGTTCCCCCCTCACAGGGAATAATGAAAAACTGTTTTTT. It encodes CASSSPLTGNNEKLFF.

The rearrangement uses TRBV4-1 and TRBJ1-4, with a possible D match to TRBD1 (6 bases). Between the trimmed V and J ends, which lost 0 bases and 6 bases, there was a span of 11 bases. Per the germline V gene, CDR1 is MGHRA and CDR2 is YSYEKL. This CDR3 spans 15 amino acids. The CDR3 region is CASSQDGSGDEKLFF. In DNA form, the CDR3 reads TGCGCCAGCAGCCAAGATGGGTCAGGGGATGAAAAACTGTTTTTT.

This clone was detected only once. V is TRBV7-3 and J is TRBJ2-3; 7 nucleotides agree with TRBD1. CDR3 length: 14 residues. Germline trimming cut 5 bases from V and 0 bases from J; bases unmatched to any gene: 2. The germline V gene encodes CDR1 SGHTA and CDR2 FQGTGA. The CDR3 DNA reads TGTGCCAGCAGCCTGACAGGGAGCACAGATACGCAGTATTTT. This encodes CASSLTGSTDTQYF. Using reference TRBV7-3 and TRBJ2-3 for the parts outside the CDR3, the full variable domain is GAGVSQTPSNKVTEKGKYVELRCDPISGHTALYWYRQSLGQGPEFLIYFQGTGAADDSGLPNDRFFAVRPEGSVSTLKIQRTERGDSAVYLCASSLTGSTDTQYFGPGTRLTVL.

The J gene is TRBJ2-1, the V gene TRBV27; D is unclear. This CDR3 has 17 amino acids. Trimming pared 4 bases from V and 0 bases from J, leaving 16 bases between. Germline CDR1 and CDR2: MNHEY and SMNVEV (reference sequence). CDR3 DNA: TGTGCCAGCAGTTCATTTCATGTCTCGAGCTCCTACAATGAGCAGTTCTTC. Translated, it gives CASSSFHVSSSYNEQFF.

This CDR3 is CASSLSYLRGSYEQYF. The CDR3 DNA is TGTGCCAGCAGTTTATCTTACCTCCGGGGTAGCTACGAGCAGTACTTC. This chain joins TRBV27 and TRBJ2-7; TRBD2 might be the D (5 bases). Germline V lookup: CDR1 MNHEY, CDR2 SMNVEV (reference sequence). This CDR3 spans 16 amino acids. Trimming stripped 0 bases from V and 3 bases from J, with 15 bases between.

The rearrangement joins TRBV18 to TRBJ2-7; the D gene is possibly TRBD1 (5 bases). V lost 0 bases and J lost 1, with 10 bases in between. CDR3 length: 15 residues. Germline values: CDR1 KGHSH, CDR2 LQKENI. The CDR3 sequence is CASSPPQGMSYEQYF. The DNA of the CDR3 is TGTGCCAGCTCACCACCCCAGGGAATGTCCTACGAGCAGTACTTC.

This clone has only a few counts. The CDR3 loop is CASSLEGQGRDGYTF. In DNA form, the CDR3 reads TGCGCCAGCAGCTTGGAAGGACAGGGTAGAGATGGCTACACCTTC. The chain has TRBV5-1 and TRBJ1-2; the match to TRBD1 covers 8 bases. The CDR3 covers 15 residues. Germline CDR1 is SGHRS and CDR2 is YFSETQ. Trimming removed 0 bases from V and 6 bases from J; junction bases left unmatched: 7.

This chain links TRBV2 with TRBJ2-3, with TRBD1 identical over 10 bases. The CDR3 spans 15 residues. Looked up from germline, CDR1 is SNHLY and CDR2 is FYNNEI. V shed 5 bases, J shed 3 bases, and the junction held 5 bases outside the gene matches. CDR3 sequence (DNA): TGTGCCAGCAGTTTGACAGGGGGCGATACAGATACGCAGTATTTT. Translated, it gives CASSLTGGDTDTQYF.

This chain links TRBV6-6 with TRBJ2-2; 10 nucleotides line up with TRBD2. The CDR3 runs 16 residues. The germline V gene has CDR1 MNHNY and CDR2 SVGAGI (reference sequence). The V gene end was trimmed by 4 bases and the J gene end by 1 base; junction bases not matched to a gene: 3. CDR3 protein: CASSFRLAGNTGELFF. CDR3 nucleotide sequence: TGTGCCAGCAGTTTCAGACTAGCGGGGAACACCGGGGAGCTGTTTTTT.

This clone appeared a few times. The gene calls are TRBV4-2 and TRBJ1-2; 8 bases map to TRBD1. Germline V CDR1 and CDR2: LGHNA, YNFKEQ. This CDR3 has 13 amino acids. Trimming removed 4 bases from V and 4 bases from J; junction bases left unmatched: 2. CDR3 nucleotides: TGTGCCAGCAGCCCAGGGGGCCCCTATGGCTACACCTTC. Protein sequence: CASSPGGPYGYTF.

This clone appeared once. The chain couples TRBV29-1 to TRBJ2-2; 7 bases align to TRBD2. CDR3 length: 14 amino acids. Germline V gene data show CDR1 as SQVTM and CDR2 as ANQGSEA. Trimming removed 8 bases from V and 3 bases from J; junction bases left unmatched: 9. The chain's CDR3 is CSITSGVDTGELFF. Written as DNA, the CDR3 is TGCAGCATAACAAGCGGGGTGGACACCGGGGAGCTGTTTTTT.

This clone was counted between two and nine times. The chain employs TRBV10-1 and TRBJ2-5; 13 bases map to TRBD2. The CDR3 length is 19 residues. V shed 9 bases, J shed 4 bases, and the junction held 20 bases outside the gene matches. Germline assignment: CDR1 WNHNN and CDR2 SYGVQD (reference sequence). The CDR3 is CARKTGTSGNGGNRETQYF. The CDR3 DNA is TGCGCCAGAAAGACCGGGACTAGCGGGAATGGCGGCAATCGAGAGACCCAGTACTTC.

The chain has TRBV15 and TRBJ1-6; D remains unclear. Germline CDR1 and CDR2: LNHNV and YYDKDF (reference sequence). V was shortened by 0 bases and J by 14 bases, with 20 bases between the two germline ends. CDR3 length equals 16 residues. The CDR3 sequence is CATSRDHSLRKQALHF. CDR3 bases: TGTGCCACCAGCAGAGATCATAGCTTGCGAAAACAAGCCCTCCACTTT.

The chain combines TRBV18 with TRBJ2-1, with 11 bases aligning to TRBD2. With 3 bases clipped from V and 2 bases from J, the junction kept 6 bases outside the gene matches. In germline, CDR1 is KGHSH, CDR2 LQKENI. The CDR3 extends over 17 amino acids. This chain's CDR3 is CASSPPNSGRAYNEQFF. The CDR3 coding sequence is TGTGCCAGCTCACCTCCGAATAGCGGGAGGGCCTACAATGAGCAGTTCTTC. Supplemented by reference TRBV18 and TRBJ2-1, the full variable domain reads NAGVMQNPRHLVRRRGQEARLRCSPMKGHSHVYWYRQLPEEGLKFMVYLQKENIIDESGMPKERFSAEFPKEGPSILRIQQVVRGDSAAYFCASSPPNSGRAYNEQFFGPGTRLTVL.

The J gene is TRBJ2-7, the V gene TRBV5-1; possible D gene TRBD2, 5 bases. Germline V gives CDR1 SGHRS, CDR2 YFSETQ. V was pared by 4 bases and J by 2 bases, with 16 bases between. The CDR3 totals 15 residues. Here the CDR3 reads CASSLGNRPPYEQYF. DNA for the CDR3: TGCGCCAGCAGCCTCGGGAACCGGCCCCCCTACGAGCAGTACTTC. Complete variable domain (other parts from reference TRBV5-1 and TRBJ2-7): KAGVTQTPRYLIKTRGQQVTLSCSPISGHRSVSWYQQTPGQGLQFLFEYFSETQRNKGNFPGRFSGRQFSNSRSEMNVSTLELGDSALYLCASSLGNRPPYEQYFGPGTRLTVT.

The V call is TRBV4-2, the J call TRBJ2-7; 13 nucleotides line up with TRBD2. With 3 bases clipped from V and 5 bases from J, the junction kept 4 bases outside the gene matches. Germline lookup yields CDR1 LGHNA and CDR2 YNFKEQ. CDR3 length: 15 amino acids. CDR3 nucleotide sequence: TGTGCCAGCAGCCAGGGTGGACTAGCGGGAGACGAGCAGTACTTC. Translated: CASSQGGLAGDEQYF.

The chain is built from TRBV19 and TRBJ2-5; 9 nucleotides match TRBD2. CDR1 and CDR2 from the germline V gene are LNHDA and SQIVND (reference sequence). J was trimmed by 3 bases and V by 2 bases; bases with no gene match: 4. CDR3 length: 15 residues. The CDR3 loop is CASSIPAGGKETQYF. The CDR3 DNA sequence: TGTGCCAGTAGTATACCAGCGGGGGGAAAAGAGACCCAGTACTTC. Based on the CDR3 plus reference TRBV19 and TRBJ2-5, the full variable domain is DGGITQSPKYLFRKEGQNVTLSCEQNLNHDAMYWYRQDPGQGLRLIYYSQIVNDFQKGDIAEGYSVSREKKESFPLTVTSAQKNPTAFYLCASSIPAGGKETQYFGPGTRLLVL.

This chain connects TRBV5-5 to TRBJ2-1, with 9 bases matching TRBD2. CDR3 length equals 15 residues. The J segment lost 9 bases and the V segment lost 1 base, leaving 8 bases of the junction unmatched. Per germline, CDR1 SGHKS and CDR2 YYEKEE (reference sequence). CDR3 residues: CASSLSGGRAPEQFF. CDR3 nucleotides: TGTGCCAGCAGCTTGAGTGGCGGGAGGGCCCCTGAGCAGTTCTTC.

V and J are TRBV18 and TRBJ2-5, with TRBD1 identical over 10 bases. The length of the CDR3 is 14 residues. V shed 1 base, J shed 5 bases, and the junction held 1 base outside the gene matches. Germline-derived CDR1 and CDR2 are KGHSH and LQKENI. This chain's CDR3 is CASSPRGQGETQYF. The CDR3 DNA reads as TGTGCCAGCTCACCACGGGGACAGGGGGAGACCCAGTACTTC.

V usage is TRBV28 and J usage is TRBJ1-3, with D possibly being TRBD1 (5 bases). Trimming pared 5 bases from V and 0 bases from J, leaving 14 bases between. Looked up from germline, CDR1 is MDHEN and CDR2 is SYDVKM. This CDR3 contains 16 residues. The CDR3 reads CASSTYSGLSGNTIYF. CDR3 sequence (DNA): TGTGCCAGCAGTACCTACTCAGGGCTCTCTGGAAACACCATATATTTT.

Written as DNA, the CDR3 is TGTGCCAGCAGCGTCGGACCGGGACTAGAGTTTTCCGAGCAGTTCTTC. Amino acids: CASSVGPGLEFSEQFF. The V and J genes are TRBV9 and TRBJ2-1, with 8 bases lining up with TRBD2. Germline CDR1 reads SGDLS; CDR2 reads YYNGEE. The ends lost 2 bases at V and 10 bases at J; junction bases unmatched: 14. This CDR3 region has 16 residues.